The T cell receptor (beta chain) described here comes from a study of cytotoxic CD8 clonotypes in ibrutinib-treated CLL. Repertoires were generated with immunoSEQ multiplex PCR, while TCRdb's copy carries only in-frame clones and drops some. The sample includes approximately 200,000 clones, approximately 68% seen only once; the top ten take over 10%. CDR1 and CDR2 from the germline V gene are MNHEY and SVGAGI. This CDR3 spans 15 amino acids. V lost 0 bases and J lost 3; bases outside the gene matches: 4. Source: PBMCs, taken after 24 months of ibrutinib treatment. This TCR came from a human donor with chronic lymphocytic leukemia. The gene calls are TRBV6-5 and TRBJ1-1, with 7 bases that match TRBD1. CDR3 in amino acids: CASSYSRGLYTEAFF. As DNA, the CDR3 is TGTGCCAGCAGTTACTCGAGGGGGCTGTACACTGAAGCTTTCTTT.